The next 22 T cell receptor beta chains were all read from a single sample in a study of T cell changes during pregnancy in multiple sclerosis. The table came from immunoSEQ multiplex PCR; TCRdb's copy has only in-frame clones and leaves some out. The table has approximately 29,000 clones, 85% to 90% seen once. The sequenced sample was CD4+ T cells from peripheral blood mononuclear cells, obtained in the second trimester of pregnancy. These TCRs come from a female donor with multiple sclerosis, enrolled in a pregnancy study.

This clone occurred once. The chain uses TRBV18 and TRBJ2-3; TRBD1 matches 7 bases. The CDR3 covers 13 residues. The V gene end was trimmed by 2 bases and the J gene end by 5 bases; junction bases not matched to a gene: 1. Germline loops: CDR1 KGHSH, CDR2 LQKENI. As DNA, the CDR3 is TGTGCCAGCTCACCAGGGACAGAAGATACGCAGTATTTT. Its translation: CASSPGTEDTQYF. Together with reference TRBV18 and TRBJ2-3, the CDR3 gives the full variable domain: NAGVMQNPRHLVRRRGQEARLRCSPMKGHSHVYWYRQLPEEGLKFMVYLQKENIIDESGMPKERFSAEFPKEGPSILRIQQVVRGDSAAYFCASSPGTEDTQYFGPGTRLTVL.

The chain carries TRBV6-6 and TRBJ1-4, with TRBD1 identical over 8 bases. Germline V lookup: CDR1 MNHNY, CDR2 SVGAGI (reference sequence). This CDR3 comprises 12 residues. Losses at the gene ends were 8 bases for V and 6 bases for J; bases not matched to a gene: 2. Here the CDR3 DNA reads TGTGCCAGCGGACAGGGAGATGAAAAACTGTTTTTT. This gives the protein CASGQGDEKLFF.

The rearrangement uses TRBV7-2 and TRBJ1-2; D remains unclear. The CDR3 extends over 14 amino acids. Germline-derived CDR1 and CDR2 are SGHTA and FQGNSA. The V and J ends lost 0 bases and 4 bases respectively, with 9 bases between them. CDR3 sequence: CASSLASGTYGYTF. In DNA form, the CDR3 reads TGTGCCAGCAGCTTAGCGTCAGGAACCTATGGCTACACCTTC.

The J gene is TRBJ1-2, the V gene TRBV7-2; 8 bases line up with TRBD1. In germline, CDR1 is SGHTA, CDR2 FQGNSA. CDR3 length: 14 amino acids. Trimming took 5 bases from V and 2 from J; bases not matched to a gene: 4. DNA for the CDR3: TGTGCCAGCAGCGTCCAGGGGGCGAACTATGGCTACACCTTC. Encoded protein: CASSVQGANYGYTF.

The V call is TRBV19, the J call TRBJ2-5; 8 nucleotides line up with TRBD1. The V gene end was trimmed by 3 bases and the J gene end by 7 bases; junction bases not matched to a gene: 7. Germline CDR1 LNHDA, CDR2 SQIVND (reference sequence). This CDR3 has 14 amino acids. CDR3 in amino acids: CASSIGQGSGTQYF. CDR3 bases: TGTGCCAGTAGTATCGGACAGGGTAGTGGGACCCAGTACTTC.

A few counts support this clone. The V and J genes are TRBV10-3 and TRBJ2-5; 8 nucleotides line up with TRBD1. The CDR3 spans 15 residues. CDR1 and CDR2 from the germline V gene are ENHRY and SYGVKD. V was pared by 4 bases and J by 1 base, with 5 bases of the junction left unmatched. The CDR3 is CAISGVTGGQETQYF. CDR3 in DNA: TGTGCCATCAGTGGGGTAACAGGGGGCCAAGAGACCCAGTACTTC.

This chain links TRBV6-6 with TRBJ2-7; D is unresolved. The CDR3 loop spans 15 amino acids. Between the trimmed V and J ends, which lost 0 bases and 3 bases, there was a span of 12 bases. Germline CDR1 reads MNHNY; CDR2 reads SVGAGI (reference sequence). CDR3 region: CASSYSKALVYEQYF. The CDR3 DNA follows: TGTGCCAGCAGTTACTCGAAAGCGCTTGTCTACGAGCAGTACTTC.

This sequence joins TRBV2 and TRBJ2-7; TRBD1 matches 8 bases. This CDR3 comprises 14 residues. Unmatched junction bases numbered 0, after V lost 2 bases and J lost 0 bases. Germline CDR1 reads SNHLY; CDR2 reads FYNNEI. CDR3 in amino acids: CASSEQGASYEQYF. In nucleotides, the CDR3 is TGTGCCAGCAGTGAACAGGGGGCCTCCTACGAGCAGTACTTC.

This chain connects TRBV9 to TRBJ2-1; D is unclear. Germline V CDR1 and CDR2: SGDLS, YYNGEE. Between the trimmed V and J ends, which lost 0 bases and 8 bases, there was a span of 15 bases. The CDR3 consists of 15 residues. The CDR3 DNA sequence: TGTGCCAGCAGCGTAGTTCCCGGTGGCGCGGATGAGCAGTTCTTC. Translating it yields CASSVVPGGADEQFF.

The rearrangement uses TRBV7-9 and TRBJ2-2; D might be TRBD1 (5 bases). Germline V CDR1 and CDR2: SEHNR, FQNEAQ (reference sequence). Trimming removed 1 base at V and 0 bases at J, with 12 bases between. The CDR3 has 17 amino acids. The CDR3 loop is CASSLGRTSSNTGELFF. The CDR3 bases are TGTGCCAGCAGCTTAGGCAGGACATCCTCGAACACCGGGGAGCTGTTTTTT. The complete variable domain, with remaining parts taken from reference TRBV7-9 and TRBJ2-2, reads DTGVSQNPRHKITKRGQNVTFRCDPISEHNRLYWYRQTLGQGPEFLTYFQNEAQLEKSRLLSDRFSAERPKGSFSTLEIQRTEQGDSAMYLCASSLGRTSSNTGELFFGEGSRLTVL.

The gene calls are TRBV6-6 and TRBJ1-2, with D perhaps matching TRBD1 (6 bases). The CDR3 has 14 amino acids. Germline CDR1 MNHNY, CDR2 SVGAGI (reference sequence). The V gene lost 6 bases and the J gene lost 5 bases, with 16 bases spanning the gap. The CDR3 spells CASRRDRLRYGYTF. The CDR3 nucleotides read TGTGCCAGCAGACGAGACAGGCTCCGATATGGCTACACCTTC.

This clone showed up just a few times. The chain couples TRBV4-1 to TRBJ2-4; D gene unclear. Per germline, CDR1 MGHRA and CDR2 YSYEKL. The length of the CDR3 is 16 residues. V was cut by 1 base and J by 5 bases, with 15 bases left in between. The CDR3 spells CASSQAPASGQNIQYF. The CDR3 nucleotides are TGCGCCAGCAGCCAAGCCCCGGCCAGTGGGCAAAACATTCAGTACTTC.

This clone was observed a single time. The chain uses TRBV9 and TRBJ2-3, with D perhaps matching TRBD2 (5 bases). This CDR3 region has 16 residues. CDR1 and CDR2 (germline): SGDLS, YYNGEE. Between the trimmed V and J ends, which lost 0 bases and 0 bases, there was a span of 11 bases. The CDR3 bases are TGTGCCAGCAGCGTAGTAAGCTGGACTAGCACAGATACGCAGTATTTT. Translated: CASSVVSWTSTDTQYF. Complete variable domain (other parts from reference TRBV9 and TRBJ2-3): DSGVTQTPKHLITATGQRVTLRCSPRSGDLSVYWYQQSLDQGLQFLIQYYNGEERAKGNILERFSAQQFPDLHSELNLSSLELGDSALYFCASSVVSWTSTDTQYFGPGTRLTVL.

The V gene is TRBV6-5, the J gene TRBJ1-6; a weak D match, TRBD1 (6 bases). Trimming took off 4 bases at V and 10 bases at J, with 17 bases between the two ends. The CDR3 consists of 15 residues. Germline-derived CDR1 and CDR2 are MNHEY and SVGAGI. The CDR3 DNA is TGTGCCAGCAGTTGGTACAGGGCGTCGGGGTCACCCCTCCACTTT. Amino acid sequence: CASSWYRASGSPLHF.

The rearrangement links TRBV4-1 to TRBJ1-1, with TRBD1 as a possible D gene (6 bases). Germline V lookup: CDR1 MGHRA, CDR2 YSYEKL. V was clipped by 7 bases and J by 1 base, with 19 bases between them. The CDR3 loop spans 16 amino acids. The CDR3 loop is CASNGGKGPSNTEAFF. CDR3 DNA: TGCGCCAGCAATGGGGGCAAGGGGCCGTCGAACACTGAAGCTTTCTTT.

The chain has TRBV18 and TRBJ1-2; D call uncertain. Trimming shortened V by 3 bases and J by 2 bases, and 13 bases separated the two germline ends. Germline V gene sequence: CDR1 KGHSH, CDR2 LQKENI. This CDR3 contains 15 residues. The CDR3 spells CASSPSPQQNYGYTF. In DNA, the CDR3 is TGTGCCAGCTCACCGTCCCCACAACAAAACTATGGCTACACCTTC.

The rearrangement uses TRBV2 and TRBJ1-2; maybe TRBD1 (5 bases). Trimming cost V 0 bases and J 3 bases, with 8 bases left between them. This CDR3 has 14 residues. Germline V gene lookup returns CDR1 SNHLY and CDR2 FYNNEI. DNA of the CDR3: TGTGCCAGCAGTGAAGCGGCCAGGGACTATGGCTACACCTTC. Translated, it gives CASSEAARDYGYTF. Complete variable domain (other parts from reference TRBV2 and TRBJ1-2): EPEVTQTPSHQVTQMGQEVILRCVPISNHLYFYWYRQILGQKVEFLVSFYNNEISEKSEIFDDQFSVERPDGSNFTLKIRSTKLEDSAMYFCASSEAARDYGYTFGSGTRLTVV.

This clone was detected once. The V gene is TRBV2, the J gene TRBJ1-2, with D maybe TRBD1 (6 bases). Trimming cost V 6 bases and J 2 bases, with 13 bases left between them. This CDR3 comprises 14 residues. Germline V gene sequence: CDR1 SNHLY, CDR2 FYNNEI. CDR3 sequence reads: CASSSTGFNYGYTF. CDR3 DNA sequence: TGTGCCAGCAGCTCGACAGGCTTCAACTATGGCTACACCTTC. Full variable domain (missing parts from reference TRBV2 and TRBJ1-2): EPEVTQTPSHQVTQMGQEVILRCVPISNHLYFYWYRQILGQKVEFLVSFYNNEISEKSEIFDDQFSVERPDGSNFTLKIRSTKLEDSAMYFCASSSTGFNYGYTFGSGTRLTVV.

The chain is built from TRBV19 and TRBJ2-7; 9 bases agree with TRBD1. The CDR3 extends over 16 amino acids. Germline CDR1 reads LNHDA; CDR2 reads SQIVND (reference sequence). V shed 2 bases, J shed 4 bases, and the junction held 9 bases outside the gene matches. CDR3 region: CASSISVDRGVYEQYF. DNA of the CDR3: TGTGCCAGTAGTATAAGCGTGGACAGGGGTGTTTACGAGCAGTACTTC.

The rearrangement links TRBV9 to TRBJ2-1, with 10 bases that match TRBD2. Germline CDR1 reads SGDLS; CDR2 reads YYNGEE. V was clipped by 0 bases and J by 5 bases; unmatched bases: 5. The CDR3 consists of 16 residues. CDR3 region: CASSVVPLAGDNEQFF. CDR3 DNA: TGTGCCAGCAGCGTAGTGCCCCTAGCGGGAGACAATGAGCAGTTCTTC.

The rearrangement uses TRBV5-1 and TRBJ1-6, with a possible D match to TRBD1 (6 bases). Between the trimmed V and J ends, which lost 2 bases and 10 bases, there was a span of 19 bases. The CDR3 totals 16 residues. Germline CDR1 and CDR2: SGHRS and YFSETQ. CDR3 sequence: CASSFYRALGRSPLHF. DNA of the CDR3: TGCGCCAGCAGCTTTTACAGGGCTCTCGGGAGGTCACCCCTCCACTTT.

The J gene is TRBJ2-1, the V gene TRBV5-6; 9 bases fit TRBD1. The V and J ends lost 0 bases and 9 bases, in that order; junction bases with no gene match: 1. CDR3 length equals 13 residues. Germline lookup yields CDR1 SGHDT and CDR2 YYEEEE. For the CDR3, the DNA is TGTGCCAGCAGCTTGGCACAGGGGGCTGAGCAGTTCTTC. Amino acid sequence: CASSLAQGAEQFF.